This T cell receptor beta chain appears in the sequencing data of a study of OX40 agonist ivuxolimab in advanced cancers. Study-level background: Checkpoint inhibitors had been given previously to about 38% of patients. General study findings and limits: The antigen specificity of the peripheral T cells (those that were expanded) was not determined.

Patients were ineligible given autoimmune disease history or systemic immunosuppression. The investigators sampled blood at baseline, at cycle 4 day 1, and at cycle 7 day 1. Measured with immunoSEQ multiplex PCR; TCRdb has only the in-frame clones, and not every one. The sample has some 46,000 clones; 88% are singletons. CDR3 size: 16 residues. The germline V gene has CDR1 MDHEN and CDR2 SYDVKM. Trimming took 2 bases from V and 1 from J; bases not matched to a gene: 3. The table lists this clone with a count of one. What it binds is not known. The chain couples TRBV28 to TRBJ1-4, with 8 bases matching TRBD1. The clonotype comes from an adult with an advanced solid tumor such as melanoma, head and neck, liver or kidney cancer. Sequenced material: CD4+ or CD8+ T cells sorted from blood, taken in a trial of the OX40 agonist ivuxolimab. CDR3 coding DNA: TGTGCCAGCAGTTTAAACAGGGGGAGAACTAATGAAAAACTGTTTTTT. This translates into CASSLNRGRTNEKLFF.